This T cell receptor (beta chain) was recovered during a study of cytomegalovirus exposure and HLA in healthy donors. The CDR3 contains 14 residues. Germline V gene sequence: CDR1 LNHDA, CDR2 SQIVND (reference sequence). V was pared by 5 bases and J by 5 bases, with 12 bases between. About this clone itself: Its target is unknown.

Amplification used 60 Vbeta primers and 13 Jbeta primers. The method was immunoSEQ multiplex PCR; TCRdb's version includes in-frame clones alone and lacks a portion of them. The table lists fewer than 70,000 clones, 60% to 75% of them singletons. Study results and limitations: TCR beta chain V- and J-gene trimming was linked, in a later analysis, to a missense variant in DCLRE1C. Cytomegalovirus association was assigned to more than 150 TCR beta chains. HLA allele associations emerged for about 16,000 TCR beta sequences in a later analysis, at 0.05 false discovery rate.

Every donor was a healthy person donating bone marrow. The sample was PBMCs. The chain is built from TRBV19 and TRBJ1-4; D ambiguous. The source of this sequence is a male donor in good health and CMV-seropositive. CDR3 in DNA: TGTGCCAGTAGTGTGAGCAGGCTGAATGAAAAACTGTTTTTT. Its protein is CASSVSRLNEKLFF.